This T cell receptor beta chain was sequenced in a study of siplizumab effects on memory and regulatory T cells. This CDR3 region has 13 residues. Germline loops: CDR1 LNHDA, CDR2 SQIVND (reference sequence). Trimming shortened V by 3 bases and J by 1 base, and 6 bases separated the two germline ends. Clones were sequenced by immunoSEQ multiplex PCR, and TCRdb holds only the in-frame ones, with some missing. The sample contains approximately 70,000 clones, about 90% of which appear only once. The sample taken for sequencing was CD8+ T cells sorted from blood. The gene calls are TRBV19 and TRBJ1-1, with D possibly matching TRBD1 (5 bases). This clonotype was obtained from a human donor in good health. The CDR3 DNA follows: TGTGCCAGTAGTATGAGGGGGAACACTGAAGCTTTCTTT. It yields the protein CASSMRGNTEAFF.